This TCR beta chain comes out of a study of CD8+ T cells in alopecia areata. RNA was isolated and reverse transcribed to cDNA, the sequencing template. Here immunoSEQ multiplex PCR was the method, and the copy in TCRdb shows in-frame clones only, minus some. This repertoire lists more than 90,000 clones without singletons; roughly a fifth sits in the top ten. Trimming left V 7 bases short and J 3 bases short, with 11 bases between. CDR1 is FNHDT and CDR2 is SITEND in the germline V gene (reference sequence). This CDR3 is built from 12 residues. Study findings and constraints: Normal scalp showed lower clonality than lesional scalp, especially alopecia totalis/universalis.

Points on this clone: Its antigen is not identified. Gene names and germline refer to mouse. The missing CDR3 end, 4 residues past where the read stops, is filled in from the germline J gene.

This sequence originates from a C3H/HeJ mouse with alopecia areata. The MHC haplotype of this mouse line is H2-k. The chain carries TRBV19 and TRBJ2-7, with D perhaps matching TRBD1 (6 bases). Sequencing was carried out using lesional skin. The CDR3 is CASPGTNYEQYF. The sequenced part of the CDR3 DNA is TGTGCCAGCCCCGGGACAAACTAT.